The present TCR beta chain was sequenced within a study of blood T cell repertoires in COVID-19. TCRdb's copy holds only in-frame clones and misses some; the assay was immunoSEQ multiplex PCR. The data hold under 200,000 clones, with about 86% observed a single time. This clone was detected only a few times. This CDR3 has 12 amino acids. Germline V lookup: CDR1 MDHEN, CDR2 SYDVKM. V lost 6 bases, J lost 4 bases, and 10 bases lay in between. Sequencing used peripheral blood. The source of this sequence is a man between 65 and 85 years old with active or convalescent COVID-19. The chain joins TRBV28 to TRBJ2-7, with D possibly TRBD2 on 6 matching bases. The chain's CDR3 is CASSQEGYEQYF. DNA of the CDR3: TGTGCCAGCAGCCAGGAGGGGTACGAGCAGTACTTC.